What follows is one T cell receptor (beta chain) and its context. Its cognate antigen is unknown. This specimen belongs to a study of graft-versus-host responses after intestinal transplantation. CDR3 size: 14 residues. V was pared by 1 base and J by 3 bases, with 1 base of the junction left unmatched. Germline loops: CDR1 MNHNS, CDR2 SASEGT. Measured with immunoSEQ multiplex PCR; TCRdb has only the in-frame clones, and not every one. Altogether about 50,000 clones are present, about 93% being singletons, with the ten largest covering almost 2.5%. The chain links TRBV6-1 to TRBJ2-7; 9 bases align to TRBD1. The starting material was unstimulated CD4+ T cells sorted from spleen or lymph node cells, obtained before transplant. The TCR originated in a human donor who was the organ donor for an intestinal transplant. The CDR3 coding sequence is TGTGCCAGCAGTGAAGTGGGACAGGGCTACGAGCAGTACTTC. Translation: CASSEVGQGYEQYF.